Reported below is one T cell receptor beta chain. Antigen specificity is unknown. Sorting with CD45RO/CCR7/CD25/CD127/CD95/CD27 yielded naive, central memory, regulatory and stem-like memory CD4+ cells. The data stem from a study of beta chain features in type 1 diabetes. Since all of the isolated RNA was reverse transcribed, expressed TCRB transcripts were what got sequenced. Regulatory, naive and central memory T cell samples averaged roughly 4 million reads. Using immunoSEQ multiplex PCR, the repertoire was profiled, and TCRdb retains in-frame clones only, with some absent. The sample shows roughly 340,000 clones, over 9.5% of them seen only once. Study results and limitations: Type 1 diabetes patients showed fewer insertions and more deletions at VDJ junctions. Small HLA sub-analyses could not settle whether HLA shapes TCRB rearrangement. For Type 1 diabetes patients, all four CD4+ subsets carried TCRB CDR3s that were moderately but significantly shorter.

The clonotype was recovered from a woman younger than 30 with type 1 diabetes. Sequences were obtained from naive CD4+ T cells from blood.

CDR3 sequence (DNA): TGTGCCAGCAGTGCCCAGGGATGGGAGACCCAGTACTTC. As protein: CASSAQGWETQYF. This chain uses TRBV6-5 with TRBJ2-5, with a weak D call TRBD1 (5 bases). The CDR3 is 13 amino acids. The V gene's germline CDR1 is MNHEY and CDR2 SVGAGI. Deletions cut 5 bases from V and 5 bases from J, with 12 bases between.